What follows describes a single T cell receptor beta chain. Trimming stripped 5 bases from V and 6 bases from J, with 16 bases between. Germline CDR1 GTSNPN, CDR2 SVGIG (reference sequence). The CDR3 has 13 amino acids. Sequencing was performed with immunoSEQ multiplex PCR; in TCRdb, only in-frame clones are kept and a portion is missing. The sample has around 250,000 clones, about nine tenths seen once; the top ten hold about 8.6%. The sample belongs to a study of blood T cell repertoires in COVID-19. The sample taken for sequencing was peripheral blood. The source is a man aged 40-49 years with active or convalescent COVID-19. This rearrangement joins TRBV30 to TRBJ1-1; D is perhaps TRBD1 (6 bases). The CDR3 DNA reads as TGTGCCTGGGACAGGATGGTAGGTGCTGAAGCTTTCTTT. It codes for CAWDRMVGAEAFF.